This T cell receptor (beta chain) was observed in a study of early T cells in non-severe SARS-CoV-2 infection. Findings and limits, study-wide: Database matching using VDJdb favored anti-spike CD8 responses, with private and CD4 specificities left missing.

This clonotype showed up many times. Its antigen is unknown. MiXCR, run by TCRdb on the 5' RACE reads, gives a single entry per CDR3 protein. This sample has around 50,000 distinct CDR3 sequences; about 4.1% occur once, and the top ten carry 5% to 6.5%. The CDR3 is 14 residues long. CDR1 is DFQATT, CDR2 SNEGSKA, per germline (reference sequence). Losses at the gene ends were 1 base for V and 2 bases for J; bases not matched to a gene: 3. Sequencing used whole blood. This clonotype was obtained from an adult who was a healthcare worker with PCR-confirmed SARS-CoV-2 infection or an uninfected control (not recorded which). This chain links TRBV20-1 with TRBJ2-3; 7 bases are a match to TRBD1. The CDR3 sequence is CSARGTGDTDTQYF. The CDR3 coding sequence is TGCAGTGCTAGAGGGACAGGAGACACAGATACGCAGTATTTT.